This record looks at one T cell receptor beta chain sequence and its context. Its antigen is not known. V was clipped by 3 bases and J by 7 bases, with 12 bases between them. The CDR3 loop spans 13 amino acids. This sample was taken from a study of T cells after yellow fever vaccination. Overall study results and limits: Post-booster samples contained most primary-vaccination clones (roughly 96% CD4, around 90% CD8).

TCRdb ran MiXCR on the 5' RACE reads and lists one entry per CDR3 protein. The sample lists more than 450,000 distinct CDR3 sequences, around a fifth occurring once. The gene calls are TRBV12-3 or TRBV12-4 and TRBJ1-2; D uncertain. The sequencing used PBMCs, collected approximately 22 days after the first yellow fever vaccination. This clonotype was obtained from a man younger than 30 who received the YFV17D yellow fever vaccine. CDR3 in amino acids: CASSFSQSAGYTF. The CDR3, as DNA: TGTGCCAGCAGTTTTTCACAGTCGGCTGGCTACACCTTC.